This entry features one T cell receptor (beta chain) sequence. The data belong to a study of T cell changes during pregnancy in multiple sclerosis. Data came from immunoSEQ multiplex PCR; TCRdb stores just in-frame clones and leaves some out. The sample records 35,000 to 45,000 clones, about nine tenths being singletons. The receptor was isolated from a female donor in good health, enrolled as a control in a pregnancy study. Sequences were derived from CD4+ T cells from peripheral blood mononuclear cells, sampled in the first trimester of pregnancy.

The CDR3 protein is CAWSVGRALGGYTF. The CDR3 DNA sequence: TGTGCCTGGAGTGTGGGCAGGGCACTTGGTGGCTACACCTTC. This chain uses TRBV30 with TRBJ1-2; D is possibly TRBD1 (5 bases). This CDR3 is 14 amino acids long. Germline values: CDR1 GTSNPN, CDR2 SVGIG (reference sequence). Trimming shortened V by 0 bases and J by 7 bases, and 15 bases separated the two germline ends.